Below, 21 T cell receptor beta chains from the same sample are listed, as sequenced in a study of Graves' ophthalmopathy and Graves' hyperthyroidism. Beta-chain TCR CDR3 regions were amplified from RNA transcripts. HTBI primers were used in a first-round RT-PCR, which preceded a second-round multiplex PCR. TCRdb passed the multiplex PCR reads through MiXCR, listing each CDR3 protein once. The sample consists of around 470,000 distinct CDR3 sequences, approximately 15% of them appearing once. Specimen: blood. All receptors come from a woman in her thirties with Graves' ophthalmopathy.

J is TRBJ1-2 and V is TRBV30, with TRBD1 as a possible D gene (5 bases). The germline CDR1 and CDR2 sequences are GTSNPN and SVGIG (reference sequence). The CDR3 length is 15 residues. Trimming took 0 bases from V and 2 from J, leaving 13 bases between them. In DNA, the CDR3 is TGTGCCTGGAGTGTTGATCCTTGGGGGAACTATGGCTACACCTTC. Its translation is CAWSVDPWGNYGYTF. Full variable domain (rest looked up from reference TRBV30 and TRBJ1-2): SQTIHQWPATLVQPVGSPLSLECTVEGTSNPNLYWYRQAAGRGLQLLFYSVGIGQISSEVPQNLSASRPQDRQFILSSKKLLLSDSGFYLCAWSVDPWGNYGYTFGSGTRLTVV.

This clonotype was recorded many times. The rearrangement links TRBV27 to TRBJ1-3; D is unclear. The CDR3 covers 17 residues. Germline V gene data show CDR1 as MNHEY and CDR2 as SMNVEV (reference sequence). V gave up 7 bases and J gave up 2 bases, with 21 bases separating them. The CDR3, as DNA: TGTGCCAGCACCAAAGGAGGACTCCCTGGTCCTGGAAACACCATATATTTT. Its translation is CASTKGGLPGPGNTIYF.

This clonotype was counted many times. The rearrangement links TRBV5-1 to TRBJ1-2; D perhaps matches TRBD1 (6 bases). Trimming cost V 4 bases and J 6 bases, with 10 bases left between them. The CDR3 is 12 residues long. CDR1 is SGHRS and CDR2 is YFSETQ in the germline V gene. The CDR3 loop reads CASSVTGHGYTF. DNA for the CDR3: TGCGCCAGCAGCGTTACAGGGCATGGCTACACCTTC.

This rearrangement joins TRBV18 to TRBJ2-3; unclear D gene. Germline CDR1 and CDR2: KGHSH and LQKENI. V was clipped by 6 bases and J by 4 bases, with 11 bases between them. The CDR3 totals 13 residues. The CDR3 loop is CASSPPGSDTQYF. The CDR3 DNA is TGTGCCAGCTCGCCTCCTGGGTCAGATACGCAGTATTTT.

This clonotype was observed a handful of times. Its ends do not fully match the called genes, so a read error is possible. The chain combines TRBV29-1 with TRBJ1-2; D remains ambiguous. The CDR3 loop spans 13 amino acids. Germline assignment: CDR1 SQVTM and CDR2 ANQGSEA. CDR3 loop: CSVEEGQLYGYSF. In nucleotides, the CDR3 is TGCAGCGTTGAAGAGGGCCAGCTCTATGGCTACTCCTTC.

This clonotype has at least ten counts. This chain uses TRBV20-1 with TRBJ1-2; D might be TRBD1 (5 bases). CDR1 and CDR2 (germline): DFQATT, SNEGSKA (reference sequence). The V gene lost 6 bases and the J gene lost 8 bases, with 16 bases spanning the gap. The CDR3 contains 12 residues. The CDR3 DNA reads TGCAGTGCCGGACCGGGACGGAGGGGCTACACCTTC. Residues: CSAGPGRRGYTF.

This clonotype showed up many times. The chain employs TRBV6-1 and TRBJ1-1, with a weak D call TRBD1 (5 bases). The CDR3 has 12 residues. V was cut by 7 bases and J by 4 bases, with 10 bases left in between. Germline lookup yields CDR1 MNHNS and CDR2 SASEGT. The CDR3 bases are TGTGCCAGCAAAAGGGGTGGCACTGAAGCTTTCTTT. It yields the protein CASKRGGTEAFF.

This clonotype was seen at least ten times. As DNA, the CDR3 is TGTGCCAGGGGACAGGCCTACTCCTACGAGCAGTACTTC. Translating gives CARGQAYSYEQYF. The chain employs TRBV2 and TRBJ2-7; 8 nucleotides line up with TRBD1. CDR1 is SNHLY, CDR2 FYNNEI, per germline. The CDR3 extends over 13 amino acids. Trimming took 9 bases from V and 0 from J; bases not matched to a gene: 4.

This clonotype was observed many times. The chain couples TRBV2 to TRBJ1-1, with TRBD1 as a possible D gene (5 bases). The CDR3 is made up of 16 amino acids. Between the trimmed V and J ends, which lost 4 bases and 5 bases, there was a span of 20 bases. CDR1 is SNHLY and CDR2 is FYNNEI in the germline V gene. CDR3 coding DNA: TGTGCCAGCAGTGCGCCGGACGGGGCCATGAGAACTGAAGCTTTCTTT. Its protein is CASSAPDGAMRTEAFF.

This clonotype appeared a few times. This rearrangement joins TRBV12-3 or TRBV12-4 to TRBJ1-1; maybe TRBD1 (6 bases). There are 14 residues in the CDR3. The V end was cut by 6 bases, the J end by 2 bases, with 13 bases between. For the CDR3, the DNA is TGTGCCAGCAGACCCTCACAGGGCAACACTGAAGCTTTCTTT. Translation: CASRPSQGNTEAFF.

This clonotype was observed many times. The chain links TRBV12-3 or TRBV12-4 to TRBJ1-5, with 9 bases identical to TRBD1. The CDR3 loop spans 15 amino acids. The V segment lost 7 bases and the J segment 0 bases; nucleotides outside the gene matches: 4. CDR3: CASKPGQGSNQPQHF. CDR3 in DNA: TGTGCCAGCAAGCCGGGACAGGGTAGCAATCAGCCCCAGCATTTT.

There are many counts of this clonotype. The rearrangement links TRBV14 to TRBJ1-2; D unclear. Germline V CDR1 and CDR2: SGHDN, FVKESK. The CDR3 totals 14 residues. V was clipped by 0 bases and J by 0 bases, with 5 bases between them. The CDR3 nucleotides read TGTGCCAGCAGCCAAGACATTCCTAACTATGGCTACACCTTC. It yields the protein CASSQDIPNYGYTF.

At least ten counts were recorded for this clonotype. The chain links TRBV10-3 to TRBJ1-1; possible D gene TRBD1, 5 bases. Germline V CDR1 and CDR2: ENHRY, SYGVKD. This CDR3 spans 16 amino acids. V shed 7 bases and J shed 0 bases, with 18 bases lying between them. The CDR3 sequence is CAIMEGLTGMNTEAFF. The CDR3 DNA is TGTGCCATCATGGAGGGACTGACCGGCATGAACACTGAAGCTTTCTTT.

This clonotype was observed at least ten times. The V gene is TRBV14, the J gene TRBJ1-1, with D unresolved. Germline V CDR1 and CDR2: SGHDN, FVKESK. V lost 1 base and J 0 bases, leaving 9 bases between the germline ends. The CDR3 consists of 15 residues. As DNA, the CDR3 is TGTGCCAGCAGCCAAGTACGAGGACTGAACACTGAAGCTTTCTTT. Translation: CASSQVRGLNTEAFF.

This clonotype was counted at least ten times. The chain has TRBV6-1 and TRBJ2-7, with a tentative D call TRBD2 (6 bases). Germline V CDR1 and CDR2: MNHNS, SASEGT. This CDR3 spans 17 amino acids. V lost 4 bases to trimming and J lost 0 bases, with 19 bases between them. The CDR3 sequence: CASSALKTSDASYEQYF. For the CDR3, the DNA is TGTGCCAGCAGTGCCCTCAAGACTAGTGACGCCTCCTACGAGCAGTACTTC.

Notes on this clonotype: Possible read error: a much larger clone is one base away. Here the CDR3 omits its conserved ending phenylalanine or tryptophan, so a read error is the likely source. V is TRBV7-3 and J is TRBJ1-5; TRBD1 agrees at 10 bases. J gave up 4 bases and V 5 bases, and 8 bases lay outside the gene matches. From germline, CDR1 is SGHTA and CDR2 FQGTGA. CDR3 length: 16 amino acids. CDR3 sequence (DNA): TGTGCCAGCAGCAATCCCGGGGACAGGGGTAATCAGCCCCAGCATTTG. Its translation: CASSNPGDRGNQPQHL.

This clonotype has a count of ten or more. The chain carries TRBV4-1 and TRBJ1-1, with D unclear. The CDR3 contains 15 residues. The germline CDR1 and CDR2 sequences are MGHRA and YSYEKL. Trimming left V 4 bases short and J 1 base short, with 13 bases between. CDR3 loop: CASSPWVDTNTEAFF. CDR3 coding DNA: TGCGCCAGCAGCCCGTGGGTGGATACGAACACTGAAGCTTTCTTT.

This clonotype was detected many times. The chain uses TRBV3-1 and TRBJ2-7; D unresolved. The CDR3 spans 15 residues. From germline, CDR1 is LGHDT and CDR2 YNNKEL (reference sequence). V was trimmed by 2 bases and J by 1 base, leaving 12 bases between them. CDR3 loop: CASSQRNTDSYEQYF. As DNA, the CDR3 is TGTGCCAGCAGCCAAAGGAACACGGATTCCTACGAGCAGTACTTC.

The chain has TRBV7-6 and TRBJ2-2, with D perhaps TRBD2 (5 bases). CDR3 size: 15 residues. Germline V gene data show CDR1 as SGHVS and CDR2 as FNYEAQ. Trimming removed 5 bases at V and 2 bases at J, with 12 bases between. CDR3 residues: CASSNRELNTGELFF. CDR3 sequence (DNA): TGTGCCAGCAGCAACCGGGAACTTAACACCGGGGAGCTGTTTTTT.

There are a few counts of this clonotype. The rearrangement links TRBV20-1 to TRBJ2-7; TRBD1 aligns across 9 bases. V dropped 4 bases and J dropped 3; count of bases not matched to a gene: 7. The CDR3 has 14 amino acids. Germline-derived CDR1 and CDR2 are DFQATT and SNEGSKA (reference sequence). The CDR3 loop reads CSATDRGSYYEQYF. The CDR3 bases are TGCAGTGCTACGGACAGGGGCTCCTACTACGAGCAGTACTTC.

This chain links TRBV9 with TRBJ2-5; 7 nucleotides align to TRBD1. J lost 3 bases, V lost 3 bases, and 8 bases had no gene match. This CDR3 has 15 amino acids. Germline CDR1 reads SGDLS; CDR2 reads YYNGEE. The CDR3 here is CASSATGTAKETQYF. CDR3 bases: TGTGCCAGCAGCGCCACCGGGACAGCAAAAGAGACCCAGTACTTC.